Here is one T cell receptor (beta chain) with its context. As yet, its antigen is unknown. This entry belongs to a study of shared clonotypes between healthy human individuals. Broader study findings: As a rule, naive subsets had a larger estimated richness than memory subsets. Limited genetic and exposure-history diversity came from having few donors.

The CDR3 is 14 amino acids. V was trimmed by 5 bases and J by 1 base, leaving 12 bases between them. Germline V lookup: CDR1 SEHNR, CDR2 FQNEAQ (reference sequence). CD45RO-negative, CCR7-selected cells formed the naive CD8 fraction, which excluded terminally differentiated effector memory CD45RA+ cells. Assay: immunoSEQ multiplex PCR; the TCRdb copy retains only in-frame clones and omits some. The sample includes some 2.1 million clones, about 95% seen only once; the top ten take 0.85% to 1.3%. The sample was naive CD8+ T cells sorted from blood. V usage is TRBV7-9 and J usage is TRBJ2-7; no firm D call. The clonotype originates from a young man in good health. The CDR3 reads CASSPPVVSYEQYF. In nucleotides, the CDR3 is TGTGCCAGCAGCCCGCCGGTCGTTTCCTACGAGCAGTACTTC.